These 25 T cell receptor beta chains came from one sample sequenced in a study of lymphopenia after photon versus proton radiotherapy. The data were produced by immunoSEQ multiplex PCR, yet TCRdb's version contains in-frame clones alone and is incomplete. This table holds 65,000 to 75,000 clones, more than 75% found once. This material consisted of peripheral blood, taken from a patient treated with proton-based radiotherapy. These receptors were collected from a man of 80 years or more with esophageal cancer.

V and J are TRBV2 and TRBJ2-3; D perhaps matches TRBD2 (7 bases). CDR1 and CDR2 from the germline V gene are SNHLY and FYNNEI. This CDR3 is 13 amino acids long. The germline V and J ends were trimmed by 7 bases and 6 bases, with 14 bases remaining between them. CDR3 amino acids: CASTAGAWDTQYF. As DNA, the CDR3 is TGTGCCAGCACGGCGGGGGCTTGGGATACGCAGTATTTT.

This chain joins TRBV6-1 and TRBJ1-5; D unresolved. This CDR3 is built from 13 residues. The germline gives CDR1 MNHNS, CDR2 SASEGT. V shed 8 bases and J shed 3 bases, with 11 bases lying between them. CDR3 region: CASSTSPNQPQHF. In DNA form, the CDR3 reads TGTGCCAGCTCGACTTCGCCCAATCAGCCCCAGCATTTT.

The chain uses TRBV13 and TRBJ1-1; TRBD1 might be the D (5 bases). The V end was cut by 4 bases, the J end by 4 bases, with 19 bases between. Germline loops: CDR1 PRHDT, CDR2 FYEKMQ (reference sequence). This CDR3 is 16 amino acids long. In nucleotides, the CDR3 is TGTGCCAGCAGCTCCCGCCGGGGGAGGGATCCCACTGAAGCTTTCTTT. Its translation: CASSSRRGRDPTEAFF.

Comment on this clone: Other DNA sequences of this sample code for an identical CDR3. The chain's CDR3 is CASSASYEQYF. CDR3 sequence (DNA): TGTGCCAGCAGTGCCTCCTACGAGCAGTACTTC. The J gene is TRBJ2-7, the V gene TRBV6-1; D gene uncertain. The CDR3 covers 11 residues. Per the germline V gene, CDR1 is MNHNS and CDR2 is SASEGT. Deletions cut 4 bases from V and 0 bases from J, with 1 base between.

Here the CDR3 DNA reads TGTGCCAGCAGGACACAGAACACCGGGGAGCTGTTTTTT. Amino acid sequence: CASRTQNTGELFF. The chain uses TRBV2 and TRBJ2-2; no firm D call. Trimming removed 6 bases at V and 1 base at J, with 6 bases between. Per the germline V gene, CDR1 is SNHLY and CDR2 is FYNNEI. This CDR3 region has 13 residues.

This clone was seen only once. V usage is TRBV7-9 and J usage is TRBJ2-3; a possible D gene is TRBD1 (5 bases). The germline V gene has CDR1 SEHNR and CDR2 FQNEAQ (reference sequence). The CDR3 runs to 18 residues. The V and J ends lost 4 bases and 5 bases respectively, with 25 bases between them. The CDR3: CASSSTTGPRASEDTQYF. As DNA, the CDR3 is TGTGCCAGCAGCTCGACAACAGGTCCCCGAGCCTCGGAAGATACGCAGTATTTT. Drawing the rest from reference TRBV7-9 and TRBJ2-3, the complete variable domain is DTGVSQNPRHKITKRGQNVTFRCDPISEHNRLYWYRQTLGQGPEFLTYFQNEAQLEKSRLLSDRFSAERPKGSFSTLEIQRTEQGDSAMYLCASSSTTGPRASEDTQYFGPGTRLTVL.

The genes are TRBV19 and TRBJ2-2; 10 bases align to TRBD1. This CDR3 has 16 amino acids. V shed 7 bases, J shed 4 bases, and the junction held 9 bases outside the gene matches. CDR1 and CDR2 (germline): LNHDA, SQIVND (reference sequence). The CDR3 region is CASTPWDRGSTGELFF. CDR3 DNA: TGTGCCAGTACCCCATGGGACAGGGGAAGCACCGGGGAGCTGTTTTTT.

The rearrangement links TRBV6-6 to TRBJ1-6; D gene ambiguous. The CDR3 runs 15 residues. The germline gives CDR1 MNHNY, CDR2 SVGAGI (reference sequence). Trimming stripped 8 bases from V and 15 bases from J, with 26 bases between. The CDR3 nucleotides read TGTGCCAGCCTGGGAGGGCAATCCCAGATTGGGGTCCTCCACTTT. Translation gives CASLGGQSQIGVLHF.

The rearrangement links TRBV7-9 to TRBJ2-7; D uncertain. Trimming stripped 5 bases from V and 4 bases from J, with 12 bases between. This CDR3 comprises 13 residues. Germline V lookup: CDR1 SEHNR, CDR2 FQNEAQ (reference sequence). The CDR3 protein is CASSPQWAYEQYF. The CDR3 region has the DNA TGTGCCAGCAGCCCGCAGTGGGCTTACGAGCAGTACTTC.

This clone was seen a few times. The chain is built from TRBV30 and TRBJ1-1; no clear D. Trimming pared 4 bases from V and 0 bases from J, leaving 3 bases between. The CDR3 runs to 11 residues. Germline assignment: CDR1 GTSNPN and CDR2 SVGIG (reference sequence). CDR3 DNA: TGTGCCTGGATGGTGAACACTGAAGCTTTCTTT. Translation gives CAWMVNTEAFF.

This clone was recorded once. The sample holds other DNA sequences that translate to the same CDR3. The chain couples TRBV19 to TRBJ2-7, with TRBD1 matching 11 bases. Germline V gene data show CDR1 as LNHDA and CDR2 as SQIVND (reference sequence). The length of the CDR3 is 14 residues. The V gene end was trimmed by 4 bases and the J gene end by 4 bases; junction bases not matched to a gene: 3. Here the CDR3 reads CASSRTGGSYEQYF. DNA of the CDR3: TGTGCCAGTAGTAGGACAGGGGGCTCGTACGAGCAGTACTTC.

The chain carries TRBV27 and TRBJ1-2; D is perhaps TRBD1 (6 bases). V was shortened by 0 bases and J by 4 bases, with 15 bases between the two germline ends. The CDR3 is 16 amino acids. Germline assignment: CDR1 MNHEY and CDR2 SMNVEV (reference sequence). CDR3 sequence reads: CASSLSSQGFLYGYTF. In nucleotides, the CDR3 is TGTGCCAGCAGTTTATCTTCACAGGGCTTTCTCTATGGCTACACCTTC.

The gene calls are TRBV7-9 and TRBJ2-2; TRBD2 matches 7 bases. Germline V gene sequence: CDR1 SEHNR, CDR2 FQNEAQ (reference sequence). This CDR3 comprises 14 residues. The junction had 7 bases not matched to a gene; V was cut back by 5 bases and J by 7 bases. The CDR3 DNA sequence: TGTGCCAGCAGCCCCGGACTAGTCAACGGGGAGCTGTTTTTT. It is translated as CASSPGLVNGELFF.

The chain is built from TRBV18 and TRBJ2-1; D call uncertain. The ends were cut back, 6 bases at V and 5 bases at J, with 8 bases in the middle. The CDR3 has 12 amino acids. The germline CDR1 and CDR2 sequences are KGHSH and LQKENI. The CDR3 region has the DNA TGTGCCAGCTCCAGCGTCAACAATGAGCAGTTCTTC. Translating it yields CASSSVNNEQFF.

This clone has only one observation. The chain carries TRBV30 and TRBJ2-2, with D unresolved. Germline assignment: CDR1 GTSNPN and CDR2 SVGIG (reference sequence). The CDR3 runs to 10 residues. V lost 7 bases and J 7 bases, leaving 7 bases between the germline ends. CDR3: CALLVGELFF. DNA of the CDR3: TGTGCCTTACTGGTCGGGGAGCTGTTTTTT.

This chain links TRBV2 with TRBJ1-2; 7 nucleotides line up with TRBD1. Germline V CDR1 and CDR2: SNHLY, FYNNEI. The CDR3 has 14 amino acids. Unmatched junction bases numbered 9, after V lost 4 bases and J lost 7 bases. The CDR3 protein is CASSAGDRVGGYTF. The CDR3, as DNA: TGTGCCAGCAGTGCGGGTGACAGGGTGGGTGGCTACACCTTC. Drawing the rest from reference TRBV2 and TRBJ1-2, the complete variable domain is EPEVTQTPSHQVTQMGQEVILRCVPISNHLYFYWYRQILGQKVEFLVSFYNNEISEKSEIFDDQFSVERPDGSNFTLKIRSTKLEDSAMYFCASSAGDRVGGYTFGSGTRLTVV.

This rearrangement joins TRBV27 to TRBJ1-1, with TRBD1 as a possible D gene (5 bases). Germline V CDR1 and CDR2: MNHEY, SMNVEV (reference sequence). V lost 6 bases and J 5 bases, leaving 16 bases between the germline ends. This CDR3 is 14 amino acids long. CDR3 bases: TGTGCCAGCAGCTCCGGGACTTCTGTTACTGAAGCTTTCTTT. Its protein is CASSSGTSVTEAFF.

The chain links TRBV28 to TRBJ2-7; 10 nucleotides align to TRBD2. V shed 2 bases and J 5 bases; nucleotides not matched to a gene: 6. There are 15 residues in the CDR3. Germline V lookup: CDR1 MDHEN, CDR2 SYDVKM. CDR3 DNA: TGTGCCAGCAGTTTAGCCGGGACTAGCGCCCACGAGCAGTACTTC. Its protein product is CASSLAGTSAHEQYF.

This chain uses TRBV2 with TRBJ2-7; 7 bases map to TRBD1. CDR3 length: 15 residues. Unmatched junction bases numbered 6, after V lost 2 bases and J lost 2 bases. CDR1 and CDR2 (germline): SNHLY, FYNNEI. In nucleotides, the CDR3 is TGTGCCAGCAGTGAAAGGACAGGCTTTGCCTACGAGCAGTACTTC. As protein: CASSERTGFAYEQYF.

The chain recombines TRBV27 with TRBJ1-5, with D perhaps TRBD1 (5 bases). V lost 6 bases and J 2 bases, leaving 11 bases between the germline ends. The CDR3 covers 14 residues. The germline V gene has CDR1 MNHEY and CDR2 SMNVEV (reference sequence). CDR3 amino acids: CASRGTARNQPQHF. The CDR3 DNA reads as TGTGCCAGCAGAGGGACCGCACGCAATCAGCCCCAGCATTTT.

The J gene is TRBJ1-5, the V gene TRBV27; D not resolved. The V and J ends lost 4 bases and 7 bases respectively, with 17 bases between them. Germline CDR1 and CDR2: MNHEY and SMNVEV (reference sequence). The length of the CDR3 is 15 residues. The CDR3: CASSSQRGVWQPQHF. The CDR3 DNA reads TGTGCCAGCAGTTCACAAAGAGGAGTATGGCAGCCCCAGCATTTT.

The V call is TRBV19, the J call TRBJ2-3; 10 nucleotides align to TRBD2. J was trimmed by 4 bases and V by 6 bases; bases with no gene match: 7. Looked up from germline, CDR1 is LNHDA and CDR2 is SQIVND (reference sequence). The CDR3 runs 15 residues. CDR3 sequence reads: CASRIASGGADTQYF. The CDR3, as DNA: TGTGCCAGTAGAATTGCTAGCGGGGGTGCAGATACGCAGTATTTT. The full variable domain, with the rest looked up from reference TRBV19 and TRBJ2-3, is DGGITQSPKYLFRKEGQNVTLSCEQNLNHDAMYWYRQDPGQGLRLIYYSQIVNDFQKGDIAEGYSVSREKKESFPLTVTSAQKNPTAFYLCASRIASGGADTQYFGPGTRLTVL.

The DNA of the CDR3 is TGTGCCATCAGTGAAAGGAGGAATACGCAGTATTTT. Translating it yields CAISERRNTQYF. The V and J genes are TRBV10-3 and TRBJ2-3; D perhaps matches TRBD2 (5 bases). The V and J ends lost 3 bases and 7 bases respectively, with 8 bases between them. The CDR3 has 12 amino acids. The germline V gene has CDR1 ENHRY and CDR2 SYGVKD.

This chain links TRBV5-4 with TRBJ2-3, with 9 bases matching TRBD2. The CDR3 spans 15 residues. CDR1 SGHNT and CDR2 YYREEE come from the germline V gene (reference sequence). The V and J ends lost 2 bases and 1 base, in that order; junction bases with no gene match: 2. CDR3 sequence reads: CASSLAGGGTDTQYF. In DNA, the CDR3 is TGTGCCAGCAGCTTAGCGGGAGGCGGCACAGATACGCAGTATTTT.

The chain carries TRBV6-5 and TRBJ1-2; D is uncertain. The V gene's germline CDR1 is MNHEY and CDR2 SVGAGI. This CDR3 is built from 13 residues. V gave up 0 bases and J gave up 13 bases, with 15 bases separating them. CDR3 sequence (DNA): TGTGCCAGCAGTTACTCTATCACCTCCCCTATCACCTTC. Its translation is CASSYSITSPITF.